This TCR beta chain is from a study of OX40 agonist ivuxolimab in advanced cancers. As for the study in general: Males comprised around 78% of the group, whose mean age was 60 years (range roughly 23 to 90).

Clones were sequenced by immunoSEQ multiplex PCR, and TCRdb holds only the in-frame ones, with some missing. The table records 20,000 to 30,000 clones, roughly 93% of them present only once. Germline values: CDR1 SGHTA, CDR2 FQGNSA. There are 14 residues in the CDR3. V lost 2 bases and J 6 bases, leaving 11 bases between the germline ends. Sequences were derived from CD4+ or CD8+ T cells sorted from blood, sampled in a trial of the OX40 agonist ivuxolimab. The chain carries TRBV7-2 and TRBJ2-1, with D hard to call. The TCR comes from an adult with an advanced solid tumor such as melanoma, head and neck, liver or kidney cancer. The CDR3 reads CASSLTGPRNEQFF. The CDR3 DNA reads TGTGCCAGCAGCTTAACCGGGCCTCGCAATGAGCAGTTCTTC.